This section outlines one T cell receptor (beta chain) sequence together with its context. This clonotype was detected only a few times. Its antigen remains undetermined. Base quality data are lacking; no much larger clone is found one base away. This record comes from a study of CD8 T cells in ankylosing spondylitis listed by TCRdb under 2017. Context from the whole study: To find TCR variants linked to disease, the study profiled T cell receptor beta repertoires in ankylosing spondylitis patients and healthy donors. Samples of peripheral blood were taken, and for ankylosing spondylitis patients, synovial fluid was collected as well. The full study cohort comprised 25 ankylosing spondylitis patients and around 100 healthy donors. What the work shows at the level of the full study, not this receptor alone: Significant enrichment of the disease-linked clones was reported in matched synovial fluid samples from ankylosing spondylitis patients. Some motif variants had previously been reported in the synovial fluid and blood of reactive arthritis patients, which suggests shared mechanisms of disease initiation. In peripheral blood, the disease-linked clones were found at relatively low frequencies and had a CD8+ phenotype. Blood from ankylosing spondylitis patients appeared to be characterized by a TCR beta motif made up of under ten highly homologous amino acid variants.

Taken from cysteine to phenylalanine, the CDR3 has 10 residues. Of the read, only the CDR3 DNA is kept; its 30 bases are in frame from base 1. The junction carries 6 bases between V and J, which are trimmed by 0 bases and 15 bases respectively. Taken from the germline V gene, the CDR1 and CDR2 loops are ENHRY and SYGVKD. Sequencing was performed on an Illumina HiSeq 2500. Quantitative 5'-RACE with molecular barcodes was the method used to prepare the TCR beta libraries. The authors' analysis ran thus. A new computational method based on a probabilistic model of VDJ rearrangement was used to identify disease-linked TCR variants. The public reads were quality trimmed at Q25 with fastp and then assembled into clones with MiXCR by TCRdb, keeping productive beta chains. CDR3 protein sequences are deduplicated, and each keeps its most common genes and DNA. TCRdb, not the original authors, processed these V and J calls. A total of 450,000 or so distinct CDR3 sequences appear in this sample, 20% to 30% of them only once. The leading ten clones occupy under 0.9% of the sample.

The rearrangement combines TRBV10-3 with TRBJ2-1, with an unclear D gene assignment. Sequenced: blood, either unsorted or a sorted T cell fraction (not recorded which). The clonotype was recovered from a male donor with ankylosing spondylitis. The bases read TGTGCCATCAGTGAGTCTTATCCGTTCTTC. Its protein is CAISESYPFF.